The 23 T cell receptor beta chains below come from one sample, sequenced in a study of a mutant IDH1 vaccine in newly diagnosed glioma. Time point denoted: baseline, week 1 (first vaccination visit). Documented treatment: pre-vaccination baseline after standard-of-care therapy. Assay used: immunoSEQ multiplex PCR; TCRdb lists only in-frame clones, some missing. This table has roughly 35,000 clones, 88% appearing once. The source material was PBMCs, sampled from a glioma patient treated with radiotherapy, temozolomide or both. The source is a woman in her thirties or forties with glioma.

The chain recombines TRBV7-2 with TRBJ2-7; 8 nucleotides align to TRBD1. Germline assignment: CDR1 SGHTA and CDR2 FQGNSA. V lost 5 bases to trimming and J lost 4 bases; unmatched junction nucleotides: 10. CDR3 length: 15 residues. CDR3 in DNA: TGTGCCAGCAGCCCTCAGGCAGGGGGCGCGTACGAGCAGTACTTC. Translated, it gives CASSPQAGGAYEQYF.

The chain combines TRBV6-5 with TRBJ2-5, with D possibly being TRBD2 (5 bases). The CDR3 length is 13 residues. Deletions cut 9 bases from V and 3 bases from J, with 14 bases between. Germline assignment: CDR1 MNHEY and CDR2 SVGAGI. CDR3 DNA sequence: TGTGCCAGTATGAAGCGGATCAAAGAGACCCAGTACTTC. Protein product: CASMKRIKETQYF.

V usage is TRBV5-4 and J usage is TRBJ2-3; 15 bases line up with TRBD2. Unmatched junction bases numbered 9, after V lost 2 bases and J lost 11 bases. The CDR3 contains 16 residues. Germline CDR1 is SGHNT and CDR2 is YYREEE (reference sequence). This CDR3 is CASSFGLAGGPTEQYF. DNA of the CDR3: TGTGCCAGCAGCTTCGGACTAGCGGGGGGGCCTACGGAGCAGTATTTT.

The V and J genes are TRBV11-1 and TRBJ2-5; 9 bases agree with TRBD2. Per the germline V gene, CDR1 is SGHAT and CDR2 is FQDESV (reference sequence). The CDR3 extends over 17 amino acids. Trimming cost V 2 bases and J 4 bases; bases outside gene matches: 11. The CDR3 nucleotides read TGTGCCAGCAGCTTAATGGGCGGGAGGGCCTTAGGAGAGACCCAGTACTTC. Translating gives CASSLMGGRALGETQYF.

The J gene is TRBJ2-3, the V gene TRBV5-1; the D gene could be TRBD1 or TRBD2 (5 bases each). Germline-derived CDR1 and CDR2 are SGHRS and YFSETQ. V was pared by 0 bases and J by 2 bases, with 13 bases between. This CDR3 is built from 16 residues. The CDR3 is CASSLVPGGTTDTQYF. In DNA form, the CDR3 reads TGCGCCAGCAGCTTGGTCCCGGGTGGGACCACAGATACGCAGTATTTT.

This clone was seen only a few times. The chain couples TRBV30 to TRBJ2-6; D not resolved. Trimming removed 2 bases from V and 1 base from J, with 6 bases in between. CDR1 and CDR2 from the germline V gene are GTSNPN and SVGIG (reference sequence). CDR3 length equals 14 residues. The CDR3 reads CAWSRDSGANVLTF. CDR3 nucleotide sequence: TGTGCCTGGAGTAGGGATTCTGGGGCCAACGTCCTGACTTTC.

The chain links TRBV4-1 to TRBJ2-1; 9 bases align to TRBD2. The CDR3 runs 16 residues. In germline, CDR1 is MGHRA, CDR2 YSYEKL. Trimming at V came to 4 bases and at J to 7 bases, leaving 11 bases not matched to a gene. The CDR3 nucleotides are TGCGCCAGCAGCCGAGTAGCGGGAGATGTTCGAAATGAGCAGTTCTTC. Protein product: CASSRVAGDVRNEQFF.

V usage is TRBV7-2 and J usage is TRBJ1-1, with D perhaps matching TRBD1 (5 bases). CDR3 size: 16 residues. Between the trimmed V and J ends, which lost 8 bases and 1 base, there was a span of 20 bases. CDR1 SGHTA and CDR2 FQGNSA come from the germline V gene. In DNA, the CDR3 is TGTGCCAGCGGCCGGGGACTGCCCGAGGAGAACACTGAAGCTTTCTTT. This gives the protein CASGRGLPEENTEAFF.

The chain links TRBV4-1 to TRBJ1-2; D is uncertain. V was pared by 1 base and J by 4 bases, with 7 bases between. The CDR3 spans 13 residues. Germline CDR1 reads MGHRA; CDR2 reads YSYEKL. The chain's CDR3 is CASSQGHLYGYTF. The DNA of the CDR3 is TGCGCCAGCAGCCAAGGACACCTCTATGGCTACACCTTC.

This chain links TRBV7-2 with TRBJ1-1, with D hard to call. This CDR3 has 18 amino acids. The germline V and J ends were trimmed by 2 bases and 4 bases, with 23 bases remaining between them. Germline V lookup: CDR1 SGHTA, CDR2 FQGNSA. The CDR3 sequence: CASSLQESVGKQTTEAFF. In DNA, the CDR3 is TGTGCCAGCAGCTTACAGGAATCAGTAGGAAAGCAAACCACTGAAGCTTTCTTT.

The chain is built from TRBV5-1 and TRBJ2-5; D might be TRBD2 (5 bases). The CDR3 length is 13 residues. Germline V gene sequence: CDR1 SGHRS, CDR2 YFSETQ. Deletions cut 3 bases from V and 5 bases from J, with 11 bases between. The CDR3 coding sequence is TGCGCCAGCAGCTCCGCTAGAGGGGAGACCCAGTACTTC. It yields the protein CASSSARGETQYF.

This chain joins TRBV2 and TRBJ2-7; 7 positions agree with TRBD1. V lost 8 bases and J lost 4; bases outside the gene matches: 8. CDR3 size: 13 residues. Germline CDR1 is SNHLY and CDR2 is FYNNEI. The CDR3 bases are TGTGCCAGCCAGGGACAGTTGATGTACGAGCAGTACTTC. Encoded protein: CASQGQLMYEQYF.

V gene TRBV10-2 combines with J gene TRBJ1-1; D remains unclear. The germline V gene has CDR1 WSHSY and CDR2 SAAADI. The CDR3 is 14 residues long. The ends were cut back, 0 bases at V and 1 base at J, with 6 bases in the middle. CDR3 sequence (DNA): TGCGCCAGCAGTGAGTCTGGCTCGAACACTGAAGCTTTCTTT. Amino acid sequence: CASSESGSNTEAFF.

The chain uses TRBV2 and TRBJ2-7; D remains unclear. The V gene lost 4 bases and the J gene lost 2 bases, with 15 bases spanning the gap. The CDR3 runs to 15 residues. Germline V CDR1 and CDR2: SNHLY, FYNNEI. The CDR3 sequence: CASSGDNLPTYEQYF. Here the CDR3 DNA reads TGTGCCAGCAGTGGGGATAACCTCCCGACCTACGAGCAGTACTTC.

The chain couples TRBV9 to TRBJ2-7, with 7 bases that match TRBD1. Germline V gene sequence: CDR1 SGDLS, CDR2 YYNGEE. The J segment lost 3 bases and the V segment lost 5 bases, leaving 11 bases of the junction unmatched. CDR3 length: 15 residues. The CDR3 sequence: CASSQAHGQDYEQYF. The CDR3 nucleotides are TGTGCCAGCAGTCAAGCTCATGGACAGGACTACGAGCAGTACTTC.

The CDR3 DNA reads as TGTGCCAGCAGTGAAGCTTTAACGGTGGGCTACAATGAGCAGTTCTTC. Residues: CASSEALTVGYNEQFF. V gene TRBV2 combines with J gene TRBJ2-1, with D unclear. Per germline, CDR1 SNHLY and CDR2 FYNNEI. V dropped 0 bases and J dropped 3 bases, with 12 bases sitting between them. The CDR3 covers 16 residues.

This chain connects TRBV18 to TRBJ1-1; D uncertain. Germline assignment: CDR1 KGHSH and CDR2 LQKENI. The CDR3 extends over 13 amino acids. The germline V and J ends were trimmed by 1 base and 2 bases, with 5 bases remaining between them. The CDR3: CASSPQVNTEAFF. The CDR3 nucleotides are TGTGCCAGCTCACCACAGGTTAACACTGAAGCTTTCTTT.

The chain employs TRBV4-1 and TRBJ2-5, with D perhaps TRBD2 (6 bases). This CDR3 region has 15 residues. The germline V gene encodes CDR1 MGHRA and CDR2 YSYEKL. Trimming cost V 4 bases and J 4 bases, with 16 bases left between them. The CDR3, as DNA: TGCGCCAGCAGCCCTAGACTAGTCGGCGCAGAGACCCAGTACTTC. Protein sequence: CASSPRLVGAETQYF.

The V call is TRBV28, the J call TRBJ2-7; 10 bases are shared with TRBD1. The CDR3 has 15 residues. CDR1 and CDR2 from the germline V gene are MDHEN and SYDVKM. The junction had 8 bases not matched to a gene; V was cut back by 5 bases and J by 4 bases. The CDR3 is CASSPATGGVYEQYF. The CDR3, as DNA: TGTGCCAGCAGTCCGGCGACAGGGGGCGTGTACGAGCAGTACTTC.

The chain employs TRBV16 and TRBJ1-2, with D tentatively TRBD1 (5 bases). V lost 3 bases, J lost 4 bases, and 6 bases lay in between. Germline assignment: CDR1 KGHSY and CDR2 FQNENV. This CDR3 has 12 residues. The CDR3 region is CASSQGRYGYTF. CDR3 nucleotide sequence: TGTGCCAGCAGCCAGGGACGCTATGGCTACACCTTC.

The chain combines TRBV29-1 with TRBJ1-2; TRBD1 agrees at 7 bases. Trimming removed 5 bases from V and 4 bases from J; junction bases left unmatched: 7. The CDR3 sequence is 13 residues long. Germline values: CDR1 SQVTM, CDR2 ANQGSEA. CDR3 amino acids: CSVRPGQSYGYTF. For the CDR3, the DNA is TGCAGCGTTCGCCCGGGACAGAGCTATGGCTACACCTTC.

The chain employs TRBV5-1 and TRBJ1-1, with no clear D. CDR1 SGHRS and CDR2 YFSETQ come from the germline V gene. Between the trimmed V and J ends, which lost 1 base and 6 bases, there was a span of 7 bases. CDR3 length: 12 amino acids. CDR3 sequence (DNA): TGCGCCAGCAGCTTGCCGGCCGCTGAAGCTTTCTTT. Its translation is CASSLPAAEAFF.

The V and J genes are TRBV6-1 and TRBJ1-5; 7 bases fit TRBD1. The V gene's germline CDR1 is MNHNS and CDR2 SASEGT. There are 14 residues in the CDR3. With V trimmed by 6 bases and J by 4 bases, 6 bases remained unmatched. The CDR3 spells CASSRGGGNQPQHF. The CDR3 nucleotides are TGTGCCAGCAGCAGGGGGGGAGGAAATCAGCCCCAGCATTTT.